This T cell receptor beta chain is from a study of tumor and adjacent non-tumor tissue in lung cancer. Findings of the study overall: Significantly higher TCR diversity was found in tumor than normal lung. Patients with more diverse tumor TCRs had worse survival.

RNA was extracted from bulk tissue without any cell sorting. The library came from three nested PCR rounds adapted from ARM-PCR protocols. TCRdb analysed the multiplex PCR reads with MiXCR anew, one entry per CDR3 protein. The sample lists about 93,000 distinct CDR3 sequences, roughly two thirds occurring once. Germline CDR1 reads MGHRA; CDR2 reads YSYEKL. The length of the CDR3 is 16 residues. With respect to this clonotype: Its antigen is still unknown.

This sequence joins TRBV4-1 and TRBJ2-2, with 7 nucleotides matching TRBD1. The TCR comes from a man in his 70s with non-small cell lung cancer. The sequenced sample consisted of lung tumor tissue. CDR3 region: CVSSQEKTGAHGELFF. CDR3 nucleotide sequence: TGCGTCAGTAGCCAAGAAAAAACAGGGGCCCACGGGGAGCTGTTTTTT.